A single sample is the source of the 30 T cell receptor beta chains below, sequenced in a study of blood T cell repertoires in COVID-19. TCRdb's table, derived via immunoSEQ multiplex PCR, lists solely in-frame clones and lacks some. This repertoire shows more than 85,000 clones, about 90% found once; its top ten account for roughly 4.2%. The sample consisted of peripheral blood. The receptor set was obtained from a human donor with COVID-19, enrolled during active disease. The donor label of this sample is uncertain.

This clone was seen only a few times. The V call is TRBV5-1, the J call TRBJ1-4; D not resolved. This CDR3 is 14 amino acids long. Germline V gene sequence: CDR1 SGHRS, CDR2 YFSETQ. V was trimmed by 0 bases and J by 5 bases, leaving 8 bases between them. CDR3 region: CASSLVESNEKLFF. CDR3 in DNA: TGCGCCAGCAGCTTGGTTGAGTCAAATGAAAAACTGTTTTTT.

The chain has TRBV25-1 and TRBJ1-2, with 10 bases aligning to TRBD1. The length of the CDR3 is 15 residues. Germline V CDR1 and CDR2: MGHDK, SYGVNS. V was pared by 4 bases and J by 6 bases, with 8 bases of the junction left unmatched. CDR3 sequence: CASSGPGQGYDGYTF. The CDR3 DNA sequence: TGTGCCAGCAGTGGACCGGGACAGGGGTATGATGGCTACACCTTC.

The rearrangement links TRBV4-1 to TRBJ2-2; no clear D gene. The CDR3 is 15 residues long. The ends were cut back, 1 base at V and 0 bases at J, with 6 bases in the middle. Germline V CDR1 and CDR2: MGHRA, YSYEKL. The CDR3 reads CASSQVAANTGELFF. DNA of the CDR3: TGCGCCAGCAGCCAAGTGGCTGCGAACACCGGGGAGCTGTTTTTT.

Judged by abundance, this clone is medium-sized. The chain combines TRBV2 with TRBJ1-2; possibly TRBD1 for D (5 bases). The germline V and J ends were trimmed by 8 bases and 5 bases, with 24 bases remaining between them. Looked up from germline, CDR1 is SNHLY and CDR2 is FYNNEI. CDR3 length: 16 amino acids. The CDR3 nucleotides read TGTGCCAGCGGCAAAACGACGGGGGTGATATCTTATGGCTACACCTTC. Its translation is CASGKTTGVISYGYTF.

V is TRBV15 and J is TRBJ2-2; TRBD2 might be the D (5 bases). This CDR3 comprises 17 residues. Trimming took 4 bases from V and 0 from J, leaving 15 bases between them. Germline CDR1 and CDR2: LNHNV and YYDKDF (reference sequence). CDR3 DNA: TGTGCCACCAGCAACCCGGGGAAGTCCCCGAACACCGGGGAGCTGTTTTTT. Its protein is CATSNPGKSPNTGELFF.

The chain is built from TRBV2 and TRBJ1-5; TRBD1 matches 7 bases. The J segment lost 7 bases and the V segment lost 5 bases, leaving 11 bases of the junction unmatched. The V gene's germline CDR1 is SNHLY and CDR2 FYNNEI. The CDR3 contains 15 residues. The CDR3 DNA sequence: TGTGCCAGCAGTCGGGGCGGGGCAGGGGGACAGCCCCAGCATTTT. Its protein product is CASSRGGAGGQPQHF.

This rearrangement joins TRBV3-1 (or the pseudogene TRBV3-2) to TRBJ2-5; 10 bases match TRBD2. J was trimmed by 6 bases and V by 1 base; bases with no gene match: 8. The CDR3 loop spans 16 amino acids. Germline assignment: CDR1 LGHDT and CDR2 YNNKEL (reference sequence). CDR3 sequence (DNA): TGTGCCAGCAGCCAAGGAAATAGCGGGGGGCGTCAGACCCAGTACTTC. It is translated as CASSQGNSGGRQTQYF.

This chain joins TRBV15 and TRBJ1-5; D might be TRBD1 (5 bases). Trimming removed 1 base at V and 2 bases at J, with 6 bases between. CDR1 and CDR2 (germline): LNHNV, YYDKDF (reference sequence). The CDR3 totals 14 residues. CDR3 loop: CATSRGGGNQPQHF. CDR3 in DNA: TGTGCCACCAGCAGAGGGGGCGGCAATCAGCCCCAGCATTTT. Complete variable domain (other parts from reference TRBV15 and TRBJ1-5): DAMVIQNPRYQVTQFGKPVTLSCSQTLNHNVMYWYQQKSSQAPKLLFHYYDKDFNNEADTPDNFQSRRPNTSFCFLDIRSPGLGDTAMYLCATSRGGGNQPQHFGDGTRLSIL.

The chain recombines TRBV6-5 with TRBJ2-7, with a possible D match to TRBD2 (5 bases). CDR1 and CDR2 from the germline V gene are MNHEY and SVGAGI. Trimming took 9 bases from V and 3 from J, leaving 9 bases between them. This CDR3 region has 11 residues. The CDR3 region has the DNA TGTGCCAGTGAGGGTGTCTACGAGCAGTACTTC. This sequence encodes CASEGVYEQYF.

V is TRBV6-5 and J is TRBJ2-7; 7 bases agree with TRBD1. This CDR3 comprises 14 residues. CDR1 MNHEY and CDR2 SVGAGI come from the germline V gene. Losses at the gene ends were 4 bases for V and 0 bases for J; bases not matched to a gene: 3. The CDR3: CASSSDRNSYEQYF. The CDR3, as DNA: TGTGCCAGCAGTTCGGACAGGAACTCCTACGAGCAGTACTTC.

The J gene is TRBJ2-1, the V gene TRBV6-5, with D maybe TRBD1 (6 bases). Germline V gives CDR1 MNHEY, CDR2 SVGAGI. This CDR3 has 14 amino acids. V was cut by 10 bases and J by 2 bases, with 15 bases left in between. The CDR3, as DNA: TGTGCCACCTTAGGACAGAATACCTACAATGAGCAGTTCTTC. Its protein product is CATLGQNTYNEQFF.

This clone showed up just once. The genes are TRBV5-1 and TRBJ1-2; maybe TRBD1 (6 bases). The CDR3 is 15 residues long. CDR1 and CDR2 from the germline V gene are SGHRS and YFSETQ. V was trimmed by 0 bases and J by 6 bases, leaving 15 bases between them. The DNA for the CDR3 is TGCGCCAGCAGCTTGGAAACAGGGAGAGGGGATGGCTACACCTTC. Amino acid sequence: CASSLETGRGDGYTF.

The chain recombines TRBV29-1 with TRBJ1-2; 8 bases align to TRBD1. CDR3 length: 14 residues. Trimming at V came to 1 base and at J to 6 bases, leaving 7 bases not matched to a gene. Germline values: CDR1 SQVTM, CDR2 ANQGSEA. For the CDR3, the DNA is TGCAGCGTTGAAGTTGGACAGGGAGTGAATGGCTACACCTTC. This translates into CSVEVGQGVNGYTF.

This chain links TRBV6-5 with TRBJ2-7; the D gene is possibly TRBD2 (7 bases). Looked up from germline, CDR1 is MNHEY and CDR2 is SVGAGI. V lost 2 bases and J 3 bases, leaving 8 bases between the germline ends. CDR3 length: 13 residues. CDR3 sequence: CASSYRGGYEQYF. As DNA, the CDR3 is TGTGCCAGCAGTTACAGGGGGGGCTACGAGCAGTACTTC.

The rearrangement links TRBV5-1 to TRBJ2-3; weak D call: TRBD2 (6 bases). There are 16 residues in the CDR3. V shed 0 bases and J shed 2 bases, with 13 bases lying between them. Germline V gene data show CDR1 as SGHRS and CDR2 as YFSETQ. The CDR3 protein is CASSLAVGGTTDTQYF. The CDR3, as DNA: TGCGCCAGCAGCTTGGCCGTGGGGGGTACCACAGATACGCAGTATTTT.

The rearrangement links TRBV18 to TRBJ1-2; no clear D. The germline CDR1 and CDR2 sequences are KGHSH and LQKENI. The CDR3 totals 13 residues. V lost 2 bases, J lost 7 bases, and 11 bases lay in between. The CDR3 loop is CASSPEDRGGYTF. The DNA for the CDR3 is TGTGCCAGCTCACCAGAGGATAGAGGTGGCTACACCTTC.

This chain uses TRBV4-1 with TRBJ2-2; TRBD1 matches at 10 bases. Trimming at V came to 0 bases and at J to 5 bases, leaving 12 bases not matched to a gene. CDR3 length: 19 amino acids. CDR1 is MGHRA, CDR2 YSYEKL, per germline. The CDR3 sequence is CASSQDGDSDRGRTGELFF. CDR3 DNA: TGCGCCAGCAGCCAAGATGGCGACTCGGACAGGGGGAGGACCGGGGAGCTGTTTTTT.

This clone was seen just once. This chain connects TRBV10-1 to TRBJ2-7; the D is unclear. The CDR3 sequence is 14 residues long. V was clipped by 4 bases and J by 5 bases, with 15 bases between them. The germline CDR1 and CDR2 sequences are WNHNN and SYGVQD (reference sequence). CDR3 region: CASSAAARRNEQYF. The CDR3, as DNA: TGCGCCAGCAGTGCCGCAGCGAGAAGGAACGAGCAGTACTTC.

This chain joins TRBV19 and TRBJ1-6; possible D gene TRBD1, 5 bases. This CDR3 has 15 amino acids. Trimming shortened V by 1 base and J by 7 bases, and 11 bases separated the two germline ends. CDR1 and CDR2 (germline): LNHDA, SQIVND (reference sequence). CDR3 DNA: TGTGCCAGTAGTATAGGAGGACACACAAATTCACCCCTCCACTTT. Its protein product is CASSIGGHTNSPLHF.

This clone was detected only a few times. This chain links TRBV7-3 with TRBJ1-2, with 8 bases that match TRBD1. The V gene end was trimmed by 5 bases and the J gene end by 6 bases; junction bases not matched to a gene: 5. The V gene's germline CDR1 is SGHTA and CDR2 FQGTGA. The CDR3 is 13 amino acids. The CDR3 DNA reads TGTGCCAGCAGCGCCCAGACAGGGGATGGCTACACCTTC. As protein: CASSAQTGDGYTF.

The chain combines TRBV5-5 with TRBJ1-2, with a tentative D call TRBD1 (5 bases). Per the germline V gene, CDR1 is SGHKS and CDR2 is YYEKEE (reference sequence). The CDR3 has 15 amino acids. Trimming removed 1 base at V and 2 bases at J, with 12 bases between. The CDR3 protein is CASSLSGRGNYGYTF. The CDR3 DNA reads as TGTGCCAGCAGCTTGTCAGGGAGGGGAAACTATGGCTACACCTTC. Drawing the rest from reference TRBV5-5 and TRBJ1-2, the complete variable domain is DAGVTQSPTHLIKTRGQQVTLRCSPISGHKSVSWYQQVLGQGPQFIFQYYEKEERGRGNFPDRFSARQFPNYSSELNVNALLLGDSALYLCASSLSGRGNYGYTFGSGTRLTVV.

The genes are TRBV25-1 and TRBJ2-1, with TRBD2 matching over 9 bases. Germline CDR1 is MGHDK and CDR2 is SYGVNS. Trimming at V came to 1 base and at J to 8 bases, leaving 9 bases not matched to a gene. The CDR3 spans 16 residues. The CDR3: CASSESGDSGGYEQFF. As DNA, the CDR3 is TGTGCCAGCAGTGAATCGGGGGACAGCGGGGGGTATGAGCAGTTCTTC.

This clone occurred once. The V call is TRBV29-1, the J call TRBJ1-5, with TRBD1 as a possible D gene (6 bases). Germline V gene sequence: CDR1 SQVTM, CDR2 ANQGSEA. V lost 1 base, J lost 2 bases, and 6 bases lay in between. The length of the CDR3 is 13 residues. The CDR3 sequence is CSVEGTGNQPQHF. The DNA for the CDR3 is TGCAGCGTTGAAGGGACAGGCAATCAGCCCCAGCATTTT.

This clone was counted between two and nine times. The chain has TRBV7-2 and TRBJ2-7, with TRBD2 matching 7 bases. Trimming at V came to 3 bases and at J to 3 bases, leaving 8 bases not matched to a gene. The CDR3 is 15 amino acids. Per germline, CDR1 SGHTA and CDR2 FQGNSA. For the CDR3, the DNA is TGTGCCAGCAGCTTGGGGGGGGATTACTTCTACGAGCAGTACTTC. The encoded protein is CASSLGGDYFYEQYF.

The rearrangement joins TRBV4-1 to TRBJ1-6, with unresolved D. Between the trimmed V and J ends, which lost 4 bases and 5 bases, there was a span of 12 bases. The CDR3 sequence is 15 residues long. The germline CDR1 and CDR2 sequences are MGHRA and YSYEKL. CDR3 in DNA: TGCGCCAGCAGCCTTCCGGGGAAGCATAATTCACCCCTCCACTTT. This gives the protein CASSLPGKHNSPLHF.

The rearrangement uses TRBV15 and TRBJ1-1; D gene uncertain. The germline V gene encodes CDR1 LNHNV and CDR2 YYDKDF (reference sequence). The CDR3 spans 15 residues. V was shortened by 8 bases and J by 0 bases, with 16 bases between the two germline ends. In DNA form, the CDR3 reads TGTGCCACCCTCCCCCGGGGTTCCATGAACACTGAAGCTTTCTTT. This sequence encodes CATLPRGSMNTEAFF.

This clone has just one count. The rearrangement joins TRBV12-3 or TRBV12-4 to TRBJ2-4, with D tentatively TRBD1 (6 bases). Trimming removed 3 bases at V and 11 bases at J, with 8 bases between. This CDR3 is 11 amino acids long. The CDR3 DNA is TGTGCCAGCAGTTTGCAGGGGTTTCAGTACTTC. This codes for CASSLQGFQYF.

The chain employs TRBV9 and TRBJ2-3; the D is unclear. Trimming pared 1 base from V and 3 bases from J, leaving 6 bases between. This CDR3 region has 13 residues. Germline V CDR1 and CDR2: SGDLS, YYNGEE. CDR3 nucleotide sequence: TGTGCCAGCAGCGTACTACAGACAGATACGCAGTATTTT. This sequence encodes CASSVLQTDTQYF.

This clone was observed a single time. CDR3 loop: CAISELDSNYGYTF. DNA of the CDR3: TGTGCCATCAGTGAGCTCGACAGCAACTATGGCTACACCTTC. The gene calls are TRBV10-3 and TRBJ1-2, with a weak D call TRBD1 (5 bases). The CDR3 has 14 amino acids. Per the germline V gene, CDR1 is ENHRY and CDR2 is SYGVKD. Trimming removed 2 bases from V and 2 bases from J, with 9 bases in between.

The J gene is TRBJ2-7, the V gene TRBV13, with a possible D match to TRBD2 (6 bases). Germline CDR1 is PRHDT and CDR2 is FYEKMQ (reference sequence). CDR3 length: 14 residues. The V end lost 3 bases, the J end lost 2 bases, and 11 bases lay between the germline ends. CDR3 in amino acids: CASSFGGGPYEQYF. In DNA form, the CDR3 reads TGTGCCAGCAGCTTTGGTGGAGGGCCCTACGAGCAGTACTTC.